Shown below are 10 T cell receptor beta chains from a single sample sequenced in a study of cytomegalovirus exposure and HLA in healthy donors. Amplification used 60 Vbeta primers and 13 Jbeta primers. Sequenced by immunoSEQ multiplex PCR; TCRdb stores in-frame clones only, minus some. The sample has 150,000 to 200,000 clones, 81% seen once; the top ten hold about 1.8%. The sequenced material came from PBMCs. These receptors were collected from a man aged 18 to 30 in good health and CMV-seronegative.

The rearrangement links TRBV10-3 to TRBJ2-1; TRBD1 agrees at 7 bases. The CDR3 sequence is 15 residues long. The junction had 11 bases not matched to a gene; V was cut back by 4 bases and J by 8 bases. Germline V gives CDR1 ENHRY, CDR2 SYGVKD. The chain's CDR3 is CAISGTATGNYEQFF. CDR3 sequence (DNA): TGTGCCATCAGTGGGACCGCGACAGGGAACTATGAGCAGTTCTTC.

CDR3 region: CASRRLAGSYNEQFF. CDR3 coding DNA: TGTGCCAGCAGACGACTAGCGGGTTCATACAATGAGCAGTTCTTC. The V call is TRBV2, the J call TRBJ2-1; 10 nucleotides line up with TRBD2. Trimming cost V 6 bases and J 4 bases; bases outside gene matches: 6. The germline V gene has CDR1 SNHLY and CDR2 FYNNEI. The CDR3 contains 15 residues.

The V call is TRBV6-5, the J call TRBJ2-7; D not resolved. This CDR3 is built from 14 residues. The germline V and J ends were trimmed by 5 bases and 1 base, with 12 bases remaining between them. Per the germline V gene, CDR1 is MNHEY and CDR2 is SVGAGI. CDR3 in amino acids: CASSRASTSYEQYF. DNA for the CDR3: TGTGCCAGCAGTCGCGCCTCCACGTCCTACGAGCAGTACTTC.

This CDR3 is CASSLGKVYEQYF. The CDR3, as DNA: TGTGCCAGCAGCTTGGGCAAGGTCTACGAGCAGTACTTC. The genes are TRBV11-2 and TRBJ2-7; D uncertain. V lost 3 bases, J lost 3 bases, and 9 bases lay in between. Germline V gives CDR1 SGHAT, CDR2 FQNNGV. The CDR3 has 13 amino acids.

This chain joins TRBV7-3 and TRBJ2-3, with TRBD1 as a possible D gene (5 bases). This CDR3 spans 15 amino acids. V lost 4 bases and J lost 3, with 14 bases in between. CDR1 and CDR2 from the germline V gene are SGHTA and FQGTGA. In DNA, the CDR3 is TGTGCCAGCAGCTCCCGTGGGGCGGTGACAGATACGCAGTATTTT. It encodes CASSSRGAVTDTQYF. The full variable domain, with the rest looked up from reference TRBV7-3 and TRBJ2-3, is GAGVSQTPSNKVTEKGKYVELRCDPISGHTALYWYRQSLGQGPEFLIYFQGTGAADDSGLPNDRFFAVRPEGSVSTLKIQRTERGDSAVYLCASSSRGAVTDTQYFGPGTRLTVL.

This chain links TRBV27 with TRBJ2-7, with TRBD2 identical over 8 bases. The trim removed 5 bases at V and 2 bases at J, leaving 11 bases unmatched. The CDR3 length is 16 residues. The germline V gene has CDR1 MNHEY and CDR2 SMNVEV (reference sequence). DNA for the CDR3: TGTGCCAGCAGTCTCGTGAGCGGGAGATCGACCTACGAGCAGTACTTC. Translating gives CASSLVSGRSTYEQYF.

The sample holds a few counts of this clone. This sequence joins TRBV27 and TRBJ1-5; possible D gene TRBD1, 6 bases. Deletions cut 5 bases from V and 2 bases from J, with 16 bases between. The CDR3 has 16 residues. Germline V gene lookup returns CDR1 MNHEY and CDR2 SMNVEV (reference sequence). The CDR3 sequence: CASSRRGGGGNQPQHF. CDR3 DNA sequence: TGTGCCAGCAGTCGCCGAGGGGGAGGGGGCAATCAGCCCCAGCATTTT.

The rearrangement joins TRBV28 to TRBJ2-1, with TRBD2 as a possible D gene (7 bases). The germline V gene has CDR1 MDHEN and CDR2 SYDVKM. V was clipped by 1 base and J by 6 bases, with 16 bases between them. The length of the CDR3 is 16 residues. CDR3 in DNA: TGTGCCAGCAGTTTATCTTTCCTAGGGGGGGGCAATGAGCAGTTCTTC. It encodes CASSLSFLGGGNEQFF.

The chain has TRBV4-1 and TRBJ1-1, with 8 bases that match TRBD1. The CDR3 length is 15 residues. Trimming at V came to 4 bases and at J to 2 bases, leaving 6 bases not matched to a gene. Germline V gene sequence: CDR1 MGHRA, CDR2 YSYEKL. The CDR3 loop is CASSPDRGTNTEAFF. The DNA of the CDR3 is TGCGCCAGCAGCCCCGACAGGGGAACTAACACTGAAGCTTTCTTT.

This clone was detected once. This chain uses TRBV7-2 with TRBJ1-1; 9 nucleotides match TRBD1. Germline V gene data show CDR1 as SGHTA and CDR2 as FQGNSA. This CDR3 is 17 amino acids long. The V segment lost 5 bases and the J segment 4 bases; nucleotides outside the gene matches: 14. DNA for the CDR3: TGTGCCAGCAGCCGAGGACCGGGACAGGGTATTCGCACTGAAGCTTTCTTT. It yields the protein CASSRGPGQGIRTEAFF.